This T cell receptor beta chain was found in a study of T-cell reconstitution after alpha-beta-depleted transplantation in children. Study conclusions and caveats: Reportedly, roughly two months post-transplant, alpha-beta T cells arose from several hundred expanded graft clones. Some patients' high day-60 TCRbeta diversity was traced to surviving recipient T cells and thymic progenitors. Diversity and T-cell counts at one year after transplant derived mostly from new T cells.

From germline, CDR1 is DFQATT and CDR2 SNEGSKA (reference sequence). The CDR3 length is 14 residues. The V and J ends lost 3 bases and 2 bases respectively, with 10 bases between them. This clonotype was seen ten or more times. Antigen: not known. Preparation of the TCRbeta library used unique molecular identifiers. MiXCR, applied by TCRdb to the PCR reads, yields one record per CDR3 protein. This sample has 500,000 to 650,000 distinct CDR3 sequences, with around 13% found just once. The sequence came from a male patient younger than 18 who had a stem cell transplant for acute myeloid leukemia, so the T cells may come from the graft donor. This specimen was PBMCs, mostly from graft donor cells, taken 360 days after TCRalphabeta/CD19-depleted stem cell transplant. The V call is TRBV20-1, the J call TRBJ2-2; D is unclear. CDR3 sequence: CSASFLPNTGELFF. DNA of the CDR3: TGCAGTGCTAGTTTTTTACCAAACACCGGGGAGCTGTTTTTT.